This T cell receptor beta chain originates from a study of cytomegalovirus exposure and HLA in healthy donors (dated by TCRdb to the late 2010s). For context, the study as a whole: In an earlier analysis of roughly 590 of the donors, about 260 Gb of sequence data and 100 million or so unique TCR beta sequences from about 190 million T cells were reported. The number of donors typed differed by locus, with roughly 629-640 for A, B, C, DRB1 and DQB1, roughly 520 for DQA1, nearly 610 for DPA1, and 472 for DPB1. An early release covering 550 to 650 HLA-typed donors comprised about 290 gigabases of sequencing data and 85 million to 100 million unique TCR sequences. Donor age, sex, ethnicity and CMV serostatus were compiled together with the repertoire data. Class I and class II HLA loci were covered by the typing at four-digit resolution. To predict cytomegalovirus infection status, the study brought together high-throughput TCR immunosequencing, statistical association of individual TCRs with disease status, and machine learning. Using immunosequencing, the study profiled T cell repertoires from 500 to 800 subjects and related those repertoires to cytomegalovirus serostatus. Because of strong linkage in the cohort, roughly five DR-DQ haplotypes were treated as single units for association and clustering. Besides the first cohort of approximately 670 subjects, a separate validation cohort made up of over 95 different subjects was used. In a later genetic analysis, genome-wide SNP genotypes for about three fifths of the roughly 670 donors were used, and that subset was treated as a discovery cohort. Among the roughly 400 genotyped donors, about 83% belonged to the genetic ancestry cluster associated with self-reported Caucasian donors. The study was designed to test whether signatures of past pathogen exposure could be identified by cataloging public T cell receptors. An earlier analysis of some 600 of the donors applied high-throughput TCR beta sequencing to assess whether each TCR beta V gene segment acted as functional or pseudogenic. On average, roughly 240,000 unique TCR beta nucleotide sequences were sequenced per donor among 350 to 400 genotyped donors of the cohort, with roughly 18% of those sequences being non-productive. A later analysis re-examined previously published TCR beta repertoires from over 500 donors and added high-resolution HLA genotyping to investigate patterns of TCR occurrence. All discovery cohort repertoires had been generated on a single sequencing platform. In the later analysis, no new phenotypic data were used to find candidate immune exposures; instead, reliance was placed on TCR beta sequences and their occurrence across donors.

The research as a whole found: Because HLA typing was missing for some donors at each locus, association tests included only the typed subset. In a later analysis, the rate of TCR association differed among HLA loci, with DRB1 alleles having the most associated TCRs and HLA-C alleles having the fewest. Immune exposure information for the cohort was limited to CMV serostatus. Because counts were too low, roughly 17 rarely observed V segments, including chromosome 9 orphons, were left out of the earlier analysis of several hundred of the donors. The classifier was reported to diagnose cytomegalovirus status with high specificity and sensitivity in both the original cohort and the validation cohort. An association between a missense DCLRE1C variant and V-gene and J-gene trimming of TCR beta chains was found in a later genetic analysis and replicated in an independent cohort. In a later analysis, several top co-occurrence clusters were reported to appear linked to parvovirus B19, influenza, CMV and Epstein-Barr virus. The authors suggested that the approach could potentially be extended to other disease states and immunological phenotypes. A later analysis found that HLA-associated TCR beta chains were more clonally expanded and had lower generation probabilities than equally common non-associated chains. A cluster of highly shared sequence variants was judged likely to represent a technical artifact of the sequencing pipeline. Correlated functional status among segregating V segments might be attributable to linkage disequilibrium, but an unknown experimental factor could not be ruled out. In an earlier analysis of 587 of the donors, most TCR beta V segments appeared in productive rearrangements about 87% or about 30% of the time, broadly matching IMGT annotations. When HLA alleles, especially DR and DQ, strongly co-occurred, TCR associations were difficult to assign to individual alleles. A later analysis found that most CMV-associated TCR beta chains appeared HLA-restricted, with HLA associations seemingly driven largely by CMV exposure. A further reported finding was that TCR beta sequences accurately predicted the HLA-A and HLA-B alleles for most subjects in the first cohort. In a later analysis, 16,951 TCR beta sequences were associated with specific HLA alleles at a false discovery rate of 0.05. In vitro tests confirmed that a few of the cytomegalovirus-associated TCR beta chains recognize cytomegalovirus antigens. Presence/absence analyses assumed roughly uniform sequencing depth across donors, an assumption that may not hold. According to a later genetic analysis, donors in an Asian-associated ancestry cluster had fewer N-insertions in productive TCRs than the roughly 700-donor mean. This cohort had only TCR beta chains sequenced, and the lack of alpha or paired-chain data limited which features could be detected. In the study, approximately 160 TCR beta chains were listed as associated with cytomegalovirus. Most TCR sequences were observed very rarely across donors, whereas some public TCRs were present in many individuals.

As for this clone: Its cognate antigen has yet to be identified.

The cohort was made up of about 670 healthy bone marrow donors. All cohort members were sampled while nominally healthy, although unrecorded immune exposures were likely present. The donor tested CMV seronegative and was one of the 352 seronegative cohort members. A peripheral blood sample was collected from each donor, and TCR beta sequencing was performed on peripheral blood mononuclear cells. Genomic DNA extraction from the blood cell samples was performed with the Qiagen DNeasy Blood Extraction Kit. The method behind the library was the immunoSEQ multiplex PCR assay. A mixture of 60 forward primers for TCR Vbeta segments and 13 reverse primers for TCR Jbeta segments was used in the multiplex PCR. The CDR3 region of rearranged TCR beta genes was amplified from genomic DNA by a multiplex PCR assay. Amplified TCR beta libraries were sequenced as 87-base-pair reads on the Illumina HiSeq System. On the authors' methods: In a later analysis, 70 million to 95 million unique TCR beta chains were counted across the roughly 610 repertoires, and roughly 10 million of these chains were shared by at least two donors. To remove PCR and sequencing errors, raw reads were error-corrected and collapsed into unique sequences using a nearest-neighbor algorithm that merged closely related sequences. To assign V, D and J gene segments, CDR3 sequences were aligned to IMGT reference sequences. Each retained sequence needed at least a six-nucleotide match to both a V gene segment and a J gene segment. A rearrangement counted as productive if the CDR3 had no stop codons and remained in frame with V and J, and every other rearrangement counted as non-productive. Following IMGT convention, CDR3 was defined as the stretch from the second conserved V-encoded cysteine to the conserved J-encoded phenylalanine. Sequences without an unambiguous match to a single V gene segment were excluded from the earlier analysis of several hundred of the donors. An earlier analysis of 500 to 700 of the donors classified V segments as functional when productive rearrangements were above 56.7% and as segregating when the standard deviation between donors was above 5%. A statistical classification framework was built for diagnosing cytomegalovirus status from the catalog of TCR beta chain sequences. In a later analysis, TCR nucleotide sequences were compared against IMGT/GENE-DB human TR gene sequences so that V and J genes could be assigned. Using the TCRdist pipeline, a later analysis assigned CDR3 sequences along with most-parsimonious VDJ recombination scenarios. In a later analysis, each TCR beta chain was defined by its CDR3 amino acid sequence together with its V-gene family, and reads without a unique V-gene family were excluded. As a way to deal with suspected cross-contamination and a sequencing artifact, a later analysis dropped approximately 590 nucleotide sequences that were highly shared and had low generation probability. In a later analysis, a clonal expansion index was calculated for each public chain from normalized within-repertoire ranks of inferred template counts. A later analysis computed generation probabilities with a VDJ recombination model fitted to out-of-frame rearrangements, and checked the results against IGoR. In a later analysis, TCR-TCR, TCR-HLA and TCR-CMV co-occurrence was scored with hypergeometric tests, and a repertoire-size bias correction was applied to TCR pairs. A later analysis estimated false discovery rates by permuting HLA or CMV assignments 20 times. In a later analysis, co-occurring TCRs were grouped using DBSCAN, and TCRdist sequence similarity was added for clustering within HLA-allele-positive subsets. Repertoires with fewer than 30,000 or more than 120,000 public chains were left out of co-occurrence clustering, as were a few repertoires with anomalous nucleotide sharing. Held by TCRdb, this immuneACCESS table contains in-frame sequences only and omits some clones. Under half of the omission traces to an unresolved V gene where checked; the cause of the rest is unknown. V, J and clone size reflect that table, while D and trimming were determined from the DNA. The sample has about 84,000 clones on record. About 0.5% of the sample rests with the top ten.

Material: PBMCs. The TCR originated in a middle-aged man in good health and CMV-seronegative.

The CDR3 reads CASNFRGHLYEQYF. The DNA sequence follows: TGTGCCAGCAATTTTCGGGGACACCTCTACGAGCAGTACTTC. The rearrangement combines TRBV7-3 with TRBJ2-7; a tentative D match to TRBD1 spans 6 bases. V and J are truncated by 7 bases and 3 bases respectively, leaving an intervening sequence of 16 bases. Per the germline V gene, SGHTA is the CDR1 and FQGTGA is the CDR2. The CDR3 spans 14 residues, from the cysteine through the phenylalanine. Kept here is only the CDR3 DNA, which spans 42 bases and is read in frame from base 1.